This T cell receptor beta chain comes out of a study of cytomegalovirus exposure and HLA in healthy donors. About the study: Among fewer than 500 genotyped donors, approximately 80% fell in the Caucasian-associated ancestry cluster.

About this clone: Its target is not known.

Study observations and caveats: Most of the TCR beta V segments (in an earlier analysis) were productive either about 87% or about 30% of the time.

CDR1 is SGHRS, CDR2 YFSETQ, per germline. The V and J ends lost 0 bases and 8 bases, in that order; junction bases with no gene match: 14. The CDR3 runs 17 residues. PCR involved 60 Vbeta and 13 Jbeta primers. Measured with immunoSEQ multiplex PCR; TCRdb has only the in-frame clones, and not every one. The sample includes some 110,000 clones, approximately 70% of them seen just once. Sequencing was done on a sample of PBMCs. The chain links TRBV5-1 to TRBJ2-4; 7 nucleotides match TRBD2. This sequence was found in a man aged 25-45 years in good health and CMV-seropositive. The CDR3 coding sequence is TGCGCCAGCAGCTTGGCATTACGGCGGGGGTTGGGGGACATTCAGTACTTC. Translated: CASSLALRRGLGDIQYF.